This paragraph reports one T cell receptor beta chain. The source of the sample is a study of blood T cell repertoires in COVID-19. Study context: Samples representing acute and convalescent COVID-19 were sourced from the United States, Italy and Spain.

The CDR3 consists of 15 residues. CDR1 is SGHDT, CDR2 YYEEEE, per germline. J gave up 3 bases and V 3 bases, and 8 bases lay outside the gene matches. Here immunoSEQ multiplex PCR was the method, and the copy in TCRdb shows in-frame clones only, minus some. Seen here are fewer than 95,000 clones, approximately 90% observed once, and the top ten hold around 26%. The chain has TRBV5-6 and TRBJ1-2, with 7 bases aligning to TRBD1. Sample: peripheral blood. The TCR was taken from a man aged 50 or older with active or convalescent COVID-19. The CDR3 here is CASSYPGQSDYGYTF. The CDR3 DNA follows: TGTGCCAGCAGCTACCCGGGACAGAGCGACTATGGCTACACCTTC.